Sequencing of this T cell receptor beta chain was carried out in a study of CD8 T cells in ankylosing spondylitis. About this clonotype itself: Its antigen is still unknown.

The V gene's germline CDR1 is DFQATT and CDR2 SNEGSKA (reference sequence). The germline V and J ends were trimmed by 6 bases and 0 bases, with 24 bases remaining between them. This CDR3 has 18 amino acids. Overall study findings and caveats: A CD8+ phenotype characterized the disease-linked clones, which were relatively rare in peripheral blood. Matched synovial fluid from ankylosing spondylitis patients was reported to be enriched for disease-linked clones. There was a TCR beta motif, made of eight highly homologous variants, that appeared characteristic of ankylosing spondylitis blood.

The TCR beta libraries were generated through quantitative 5'-RACE incorporating molecular barcodes. TCRdb re-analysed the 5' RACE reads in MiXCR, keeping a single row per CDR3 protein. The profile covers more than 300,000 distinct CDR3 sequences, with less than 9.5% appearing a single time and roughly 15% taken by the ten largest. Specimen: blood, either unsorted or a sorted T cell fraction (not recorded which). V gene TRBV20-1 combines with J gene TRBJ2-1; the D call may be TRBD1 or TRBD2 (5 bases each). This TCR was recovered from a male donor with ankylosing spondylitis. The CDR3 region has the DNA TGCAGTGCCCAAGTGGGGGATTTTCTGGGAAGCTCCTACAATGAGCAGTTCTTC. It codes for CSAQVGDFLGSSYNEQFF.